Sequencing of this T cell receptor (beta chain) was carried out in a study of CD8+ T cells in alopecia areata. Study-level findings and limits: The study found TCR sharing across patients less clear than in mice, possibly for HLA reasons. More clonal than normal scalp was lesional scalp, particularly alopecia totalis/universalis.

PBMCs yielded sorted CD4+ and CD8+ T cells. cDNA prepared by RNA extraction and subsequent reverse transcription served as the template for sequencing. TCRdb's table, derived via immunoSEQ multiplex PCR, lists solely in-frame clones and lacks some. The repertoire holds about 97,000 clones, with less than 50% as singletons. At least ten counts were recorded for this clone. Its antigen remains unidentified. V lost 11 bases to trimming and J lost 1 base, with 8 bases between them. CDR3 length equals 11 residues. Germline CDR1 and CDR2: MDHEN and SYDVKM. This clonotype originated in a human donor with alopecia areata. The chain employs TRBV28 and TRBJ1-1, with no clear D. The source material was CD4+ T cells sorted from blood. The CDR3 spells CASTANTEAFF. DNA for the CDR3: TGTGCCTCTACCGCGAACACTGAAGCTTTCTTT.